A selection of T cell receptor beta chains follows, all from one sample in a study of control samples from healthy donors and cancer patients. The repertoire was sequenced with immunoSEQ multiplex PCR; TCRdb's copy has only in-frame clones and lacks some. The sample carries 25,000 to 35,000 clones, 91% recorded once. Sequencing was carried out using PBMCs. Every receptor here comes from a man aged 45-65 years with lung cancer. The CDR3 runs from the conserved cysteine through the conserved F or W. A D gene is named only where the DNA matches it firmly. Expanded clones get a size class; other rows say once, few or many, or leave the size out.

V	J	D	size	DNA	CDR3
TRBV27	TRBJ2-3	NA	NA	TGTGCCATCGGCACAGATACGCAGTATTTT	CAIGTDTQYF
TRBV10-3	TRBJ1-1	NA	NA	TGTGCCATCAGGACGGGACCGGAGACTGAAGCTTTCTTT	CAIRTGPETEAFF
TRBV29-1	TRBJ2-1	NA	NA	TGCAGCGTTGAAGAGACAGTTTACAATGAGCAGTTCTTC	CSVEETVYNEQFF
TRBV19	TRBJ2-2	TRBD1	NA	TGTGCCAGTAGTGGCGAGGACAGGGCCGGGGAGCTGTTTTTT	CASSGEDRAGELFF
TRBV7-9	TRBJ2-3	TRBD2	NA	TGTGCCAGCAGCATAACTAGCGGGGGGGGCACAGATACGCAGTATTTT	CASSITSGGGTDTQYF
TRBV7-9	TRBJ2-1	NA	once	TGTGCCAGCAGCTTAGGGACCTCCTACAATGAGCAGTTCTTC	CASSLGTSYNEQFF
TRBV27	TRBJ2-3	NA	once	TGTGCCAGCAGTTCAGCCGCAGATACGCAGTATTTT	CASSSAADTQYF
TRBV7-8	TRBJ1-2	NA	NA	TGTGCCAGCAGCATTCGACGGGAGCACTATGGCTACACCTTC	CASSIRREHYGYTF
TRBV5-6	TRBJ1-4	TRBD1	NA	TGTGCCAGCAGCTGGGGGGCAACAGGGGGCGAAAAACTGTTTTTT	CASSWGATGGEKLFF
TRBV28	TRBJ2-7	NA	NA	TGTGCCAGCAGTTTAGACCGCGAGCAGTACTTC	CASSLDREQYF
TRBV24-1	TRBJ1-5	NA	NA	TGTGCCACCAGTGACGCGAATCAGCCCCAGCATTTT	CATSDANQPQHF
TRBV7-3	TRBJ2-3	NA	NA	TGTGCCAGCAGCTTACATCCGGGGCCCAACACAGATACGCAGTATTTT	CASSLHPGPNTDTQYF
TRBV18	TRBJ2-6	NA	NA	TGTGCCAGCTCCCCTCTCCTAAGCTCTGGGGCCAACGTCCTGACTTTC	CASSPLLSSGANVLTF
TRBV7-6	TRBJ1-3	TRBD1	NA	TGTGCCAGCAGCGCCTCGACAGGGGGCGTTGACACCATATATTTT	CASSASTGGVDTIYF
TRBV6-5	TRBJ1-1	NA	NA	TGTGCCACCGTATTTAACACTGAAGCTTTCTTT	CATVFNTEAFF
TRBV5-1	TRBJ2-3	NA	NA	TGCGCCAGCAGCTTAGGTCAAGGGCGTTGGACAGATACGCAGTATTTT	CASSLGQGRWTDTQYF
TRBV11-2	TRBJ2-1	NA	NA	TGTGCCAGCAGCTCCGGGGGCTACAATGAGCAGTTCTTC	CASSSGGYNEQFF
TRBV7-6	TRBJ1-6	NA	NA	TGTGCCAGCAGTAAAGAAGGGGGGCCCTTTAATAATTCACCCCTCCACTTT	CASSKEGGPFNNSPLHF
TRBV2	TRBJ1-1	NA	NA	TGTGCCAGCAGGGACCCTCGAGTCAACACTGAAGCTTTCTTT	CASRDPRVNTEAFF
TRBV4-3	TRBJ1-2	TRBD1	NA	TGCGCCAGCAGCCGAGGACAGGGGGCCCTTAACTATGGCTACACCTTC	CASSRGQGALNYGYTF
TRBV5-4	TRBJ1-3	NA	NA	TGTGCCAGCAGCTTGGATTCTGGCAGCAACTCTGGAAACACCATATATTTT	CASSLDSGSNSGNTIYF
TRBV4-3	TRBJ2-7	NA	NA	TGCGCCAGCAGCCAAGCCCCCACCTACGAGCAGTACTTC	CASSQAPTYEQYF
TRBV7-9	TRBJ1-6	NA	few	TGTGCCAGCAGCTTAGGGGTGGGTTATTCACCCCTCCACTTT	CASSLGVGYSPLHF
TRBV10-3	TRBJ1-2	TRBD1	NA	TGTGCCATCAGGACGGACAGGGAATCGGCTGGCTACACCTTC	CAIRTDRESAGYTF
TRBV5-4	TRBJ1-2	TRBD1	NA	TGTGCCAGCAGCTGGGACAGGGTTACAGGGGGCTACACCTTC	CASSWDRVTGGYTF
TRBV4-3	TRBJ1-5	NA	once	TGCGCCAGCAGCCAAGATAGGGGCAGGGATCAGCCCCAGCATTTT	CASSQDRGRDQPQHF
TRBV5-1	TRBJ2-7	NA	NA	TGCGCCAGCAGCCCCCAGACAGGCTCCTACGAGCAGTACTTC	CASSPQTGSYEQYF
TRBV4-1	TRBJ1-3	NA	NA	TGCGCCAGCAGCCAAGATTCGGGGACGTCAACCATATATTTT	CASSQDSGTSTIYF
TRBV5-6	TRBJ2-1	TRBD2	NA	TGTGCCAGCAGCATCGAACTAGCGGGGGGACGGCAGTTCTTC	CASSIELAGGRQFF
TRBV19	TRBJ1-5	TRBD1	NA	TGTGCCAGTAGCAACACAGGGGGACCGCCCCAGCATTTT	CASSNTGGPPQHF
TRBV15	TRBJ1-6	TRBD1	NA	TGTGCCACCAGCAGAGATCTTCAGGGGGATTCACCCCTCCACTTT	CATSRDLQGDSPLHF
TRBV12-3/TRBV12-4	TRBJ2-1	NA	NA	TGTGCCAGCAGACGTGACATCGATGAGCAGTTCTTC	CASRRDIDEQFF
TRBV9	TRBJ1-1	TRBD1	NA	TGTGCCAGCAGCTCGGACAGGGGACGTCGGGGAGCTTTCTTT	CASSSDRGRRGAFF
TRBV18	TRBJ1-2	NA	NA	TGTGCCAGCTCCCCCGACCTTGCCTATGGCTACACCTTC	CASSPDLAYGYTF
TRBV30	TRBJ1-3	NA	once	TGTGCCTGGACGAGTTTAACGGGAGGCACCATATATTTT	CAWTSLTGGTIYF
TRBV5-6	TRBJ2-4	TRBD1	NA	TGTGCCAGCAGCCACGGGACAGAAAAAAACATTCAGTACTTC	CASSHGTEKNIQYF
TRBV7-2	TRBJ2-7	NA	NA	TGTGCCAGCAGCATCGCACCCGGGGGTGACTACGAGCAGTACTTC	CASSIAPGGDYEQYF